This TCR beta chain was identified during a study of CD8 T cells in Susac syndrome. Background on the study: Clinical remission applied to 8 or 9 sequenced Susac syndrome patients, and about 6 had active disease. Study findings and constraints: Acknowledgment was made by the study that its TCR sequencing and HLA analysis involved a relatively small number of individuals.

This clonotype was observed once. As yet, its antigen is unknown. Random hexamers were used to reverse transcribe about 0.45 to 1 ug of RNA. TCRdb analysed the immunoSEQ multiplex PCR reads with MiXCR anew, one entry per CDR3 protein. The sample includes some 200,000 distinct CDR3 sequences, approximately 96% of them seen just once. The clonotype originates from a human donor with Susac syndrome. Sequencing input: CD4+ T cells from PBMCs.

The CDR3 region is CASSLWGGNTEAFF. In DNA form, the CDR3 reads TGTGCCAGCAGTTTATGGGGGGGAAACACTGAAGCTTTCTTT. The chain employs TRBV28 and TRBJ1-1; TRBD1 is a possible D gene (5 bases). V was pared by 0 bases and J by 2 bases, with 7 bases between. The CDR3 sequence is 14 residues long. CDR1 is MDHEN, CDR2 SYDVKM, per germline.